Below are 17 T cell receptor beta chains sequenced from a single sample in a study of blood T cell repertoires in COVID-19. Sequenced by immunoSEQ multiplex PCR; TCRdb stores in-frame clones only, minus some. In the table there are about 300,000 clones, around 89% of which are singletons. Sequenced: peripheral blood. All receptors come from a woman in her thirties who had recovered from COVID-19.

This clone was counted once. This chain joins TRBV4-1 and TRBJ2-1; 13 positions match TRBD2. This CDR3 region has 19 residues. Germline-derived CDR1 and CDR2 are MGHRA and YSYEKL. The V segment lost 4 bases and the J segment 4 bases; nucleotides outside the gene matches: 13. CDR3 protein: CASSPRDSLTSGGYNEQFF. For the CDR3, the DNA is TGCGCCAGCAGCCCTCGGGACAGCCTGACTAGCGGGGGGTACAATGAGCAGTTCTTC.

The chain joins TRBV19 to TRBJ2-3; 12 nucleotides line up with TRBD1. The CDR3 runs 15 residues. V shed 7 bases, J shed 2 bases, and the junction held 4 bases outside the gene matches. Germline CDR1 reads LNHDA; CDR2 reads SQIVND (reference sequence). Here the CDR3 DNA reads TGTGCCAGTAAGGGACAGGGGGCGGCCACAGATACGCAGTATTTT. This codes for CASKGQGAATDTQYF.

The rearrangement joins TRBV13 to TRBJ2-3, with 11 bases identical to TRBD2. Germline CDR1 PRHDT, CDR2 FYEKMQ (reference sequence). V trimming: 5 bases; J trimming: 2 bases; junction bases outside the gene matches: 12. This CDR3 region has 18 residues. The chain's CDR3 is CASSPRGSGGVNTDTQYF. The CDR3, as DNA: TGTGCCAGCAGCCCCCGGGGTAGCGGGGGGGTGAACACAGATACGCAGTATTTT.

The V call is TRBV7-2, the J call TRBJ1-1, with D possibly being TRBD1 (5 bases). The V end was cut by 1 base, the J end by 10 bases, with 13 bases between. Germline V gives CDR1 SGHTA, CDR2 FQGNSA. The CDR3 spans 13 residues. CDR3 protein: CASSLEGRVGAFF. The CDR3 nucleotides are TGTGCCAGCAGCTTAGAGGGGAGGGTGGGAGCTTTCTTT.

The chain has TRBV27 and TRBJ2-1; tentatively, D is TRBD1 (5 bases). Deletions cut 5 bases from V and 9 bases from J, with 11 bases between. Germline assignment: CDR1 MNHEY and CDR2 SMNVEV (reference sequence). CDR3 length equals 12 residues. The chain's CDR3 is CASSLRDGEQFF. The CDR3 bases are TGTGCCAGCAGTCTCAGGGATGGTGAGCAGTTCTTC.

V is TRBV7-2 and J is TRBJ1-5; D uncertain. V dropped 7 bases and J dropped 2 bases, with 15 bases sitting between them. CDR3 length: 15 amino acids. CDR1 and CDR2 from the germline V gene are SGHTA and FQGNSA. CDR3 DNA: TGTGCCAGCACCCTCTCCGGAGGTGGCAATCAGCCCCAGCATTTT. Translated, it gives CASTLSGGGNQPQHF.

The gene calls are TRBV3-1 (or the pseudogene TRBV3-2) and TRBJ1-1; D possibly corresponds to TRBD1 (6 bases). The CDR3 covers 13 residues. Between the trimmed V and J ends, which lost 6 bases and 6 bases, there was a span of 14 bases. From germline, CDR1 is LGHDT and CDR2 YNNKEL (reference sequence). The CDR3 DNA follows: TGTGCCAGCAGTCCCTCTAACAGGGCTGAAGCTTTCTTT. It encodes CASSPSNRAEAFF.

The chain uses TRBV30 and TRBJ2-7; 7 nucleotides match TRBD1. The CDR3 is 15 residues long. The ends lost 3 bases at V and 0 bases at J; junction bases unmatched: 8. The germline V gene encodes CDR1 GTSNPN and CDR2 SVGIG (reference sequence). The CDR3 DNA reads TGTGCCTGGAGGGGAAGGACAGGTTCCTCCTACGAGCAGTACTTC. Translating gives CAWRGRTGSSYEQYF.

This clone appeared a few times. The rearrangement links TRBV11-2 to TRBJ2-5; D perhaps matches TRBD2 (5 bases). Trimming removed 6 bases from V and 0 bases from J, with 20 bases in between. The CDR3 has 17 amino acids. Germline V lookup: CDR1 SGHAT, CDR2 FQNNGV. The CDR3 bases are TGTGCCAGCAGGAAATCCGTCGGGTCGGGGTACCAAGAGACCCAGTACTTC. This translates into CASRKSVGSGYQETQYF.

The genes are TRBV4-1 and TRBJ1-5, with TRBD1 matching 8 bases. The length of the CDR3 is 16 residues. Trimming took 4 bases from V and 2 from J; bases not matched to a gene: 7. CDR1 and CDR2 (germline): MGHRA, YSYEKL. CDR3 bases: TGCGCCAGCAGCCTTACCCTGGACAGGGGCAATCAGCCCCAGCATTTT. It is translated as CASSLTLDRGNQPQHF.

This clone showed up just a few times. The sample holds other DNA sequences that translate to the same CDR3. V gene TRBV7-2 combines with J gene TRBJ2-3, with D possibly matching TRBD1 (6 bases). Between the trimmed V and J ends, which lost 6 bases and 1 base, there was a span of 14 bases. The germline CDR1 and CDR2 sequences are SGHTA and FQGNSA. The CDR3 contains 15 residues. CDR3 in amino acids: CASSSVAGGTDTQYF. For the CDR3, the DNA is TGTGCCAGCAGTTCCGTGGCAGGGGGCACAGATACGCAGTATTTT.

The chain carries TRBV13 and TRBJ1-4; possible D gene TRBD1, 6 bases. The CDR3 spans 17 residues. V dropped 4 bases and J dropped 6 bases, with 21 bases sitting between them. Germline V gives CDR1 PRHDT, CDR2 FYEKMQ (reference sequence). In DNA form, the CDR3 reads TGTGCCAGCAGCTATAGACGTAGGCAGGGGAAGGATGAAAAACTGTTTTTT. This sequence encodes CASSYRRRQGKDEKLFF.

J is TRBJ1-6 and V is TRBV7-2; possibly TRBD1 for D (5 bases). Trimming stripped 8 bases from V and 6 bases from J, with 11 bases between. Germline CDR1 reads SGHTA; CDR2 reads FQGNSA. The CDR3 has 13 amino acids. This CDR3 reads CASRGGGNSPLHF. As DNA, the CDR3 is TGTGCCAGCCGGGGGGGTGGTAATTCACCCCTCCACTTT.

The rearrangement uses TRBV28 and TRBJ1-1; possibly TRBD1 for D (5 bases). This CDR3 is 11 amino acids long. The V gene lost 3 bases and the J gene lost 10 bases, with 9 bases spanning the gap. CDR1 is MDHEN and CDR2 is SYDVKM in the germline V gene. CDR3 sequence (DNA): TGTGCCAGCAGTTTTGAAAGGGGAGCTTTCTTT. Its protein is CASSFERGAFF.

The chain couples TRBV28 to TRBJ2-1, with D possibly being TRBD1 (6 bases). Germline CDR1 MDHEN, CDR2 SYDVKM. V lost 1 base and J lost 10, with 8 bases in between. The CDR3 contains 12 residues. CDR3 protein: CASSLSQGEQFF. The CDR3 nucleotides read TGTGCCAGCAGTTTATCTCAGGGGGAGCAGTTCTTC.

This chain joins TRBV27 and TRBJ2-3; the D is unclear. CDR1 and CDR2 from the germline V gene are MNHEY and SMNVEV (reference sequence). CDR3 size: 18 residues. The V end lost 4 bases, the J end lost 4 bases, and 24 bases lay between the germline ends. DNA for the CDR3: TGTGCCAGCAGTTCCACCGGGTCCCTAACTGAATACGCAGATACGCAGTATTTT. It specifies CASSSTGSLTEYADTQYF.

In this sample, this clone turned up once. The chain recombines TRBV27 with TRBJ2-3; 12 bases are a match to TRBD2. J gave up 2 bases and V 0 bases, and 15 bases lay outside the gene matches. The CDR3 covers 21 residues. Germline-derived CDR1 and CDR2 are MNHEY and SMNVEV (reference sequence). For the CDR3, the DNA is TGTGCCAGCAGTTTATCTCTTCGACAGGGCCCTAGCGGGGGGGCCACAGATACGCAGTATTTT. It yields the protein CASSLSLRQGPSGGATDTQYF.